The 31 T cell receptor beta chains in this list originate from one sample, sequenced in a study of blood T cell repertoires in COVID-19. Data came from immunoSEQ multiplex PCR; TCRdb stores just in-frame clones and leaves some out. Counted here are roughly 120,000 clones, 55% to 75% occurring once; the ten biggest clones make up 0.75% to 0.9%. Sequenced input: peripheral blood. The receptors were gathered from a human donor with acute or convalescent COVID-19. The donor label of this sample is uncertain.

The V call is TRBV2, the J call TRBJ1-3; no reliable D call. CDR1 is SNHLY, CDR2 FYNNEI, per germline. V was cut by 2 bases and J by 0 bases, with 11 bases left in between. This CDR3 has 16 amino acids. The CDR3 reads CASSETSWGSGNTIYF. DNA of the CDR3: TGTGCCAGCAGTGAAACTAGCTGGGGCTCTGGAAACACCATATATTTT.

This clone was recorded many times. This chain uses TRBV2 with TRBJ1-1; D is unclear. Trimming took off 10 bases at V and 2 bases at J, with 17 bases between the two ends. Per germline, CDR1 SNHLY and CDR2 FYNNEI. CDR3 length equals 14 residues. CDR3 nucleotide sequence: TGTGCCACCAGCGACTGGTCTGAAAACACTGAAGCTTTCTTT. Protein sequence: CATSDWSENTEAFF.

V and J are TRBV18 and TRBJ1-1; weak D call: TRBD1 (5 bases). The CDR3 covers 16 residues. Germline CDR1 is KGHSH and CDR2 is LQKENI. V lost 4 bases to trimming and J lost 0 bases, with 15 bases between them. The CDR3, as DNA: TGTGCCAGCTCACTAGGGGCACCGAGAATGAACACTGAAGCTTTCTTT. Translation: CASSLGAPRMNTEAFF.

The chain uses TRBV6-1 and TRBJ1-5; D is ambiguous. The V end lost 3 bases, the J end lost 3 bases, and 6 bases lay between the germline ends. The CDR3 spans 13 residues. Germline CDR1 MNHNS, CDR2 SASEGT. CDR3 in amino acids: CASSESYNQPQHF. The CDR3 coding sequence is TGTGCCAGCAGTGAGAGCTACAATCAGCCCCAGCATTTT.

The chain is built from TRBV30 and TRBJ1-2, with TRBD1 matching 9 bases. CDR1 and CDR2 (germline): GTSNPN, SVGIG (reference sequence). The CDR3 has 13 residues. The ends lost 3 bases at V and 13 bases at J; junction bases unmatched: 12. CDR3 bases: TGTGCCTGGAGGGGCTGGACAGGGGCCCCGTTCACCTTC. The encoded protein is CAWRGWTGAPFTF.

The CDR3 sequence: CAWSVRGLTTDTQYF. The CDR3 coding sequence is TGTGCCTGGAGTGTACGCGGACTTACCACAGATACGCAGTATTTT. The chain employs TRBV30 and TRBJ2-3; D is perhaps TRBD2 (5 bases). The CDR3 has 15 amino acids. Germline V gives CDR1 GTSNPN, CDR2 SVGIG (reference sequence). Deletions cut 0 bases from V and 2 bases from J, with 12 bases between.

The J gene is TRBJ1-1, the V gene TRBV6-5; 8 bases agree with TRBD1. J lost 1 base, V lost 6 bases, and 7 bases had no gene match. From germline, CDR1 is MNHEY and CDR2 SVGAGI. There are 15 residues in the CDR3. In DNA, the CDR3 is TGTGCCAGCAGCTGGACAGGGAGGAGGAACACTGAAGCTTTCTTT. Protein sequence: CASSWTGRRNTEAFF.

The CDR3 protein is CASSSRGASTDTQYF. The CDR3 nucleotides are TGTGCCAGCAGCTCCCGGGGGGCCTCCACAGATACGCAGTATTTT. The chain couples TRBV7-9 to TRBJ2-3, with D perhaps matching TRBD2 (7 bases). Trimming cost V 4 bases and J 2 bases, with 13 bases left between them. The CDR3 loop spans 15 amino acids. Germline values: CDR1 SEHNR, CDR2 FQNEAQ (reference sequence).

The chain employs TRBV7-8 and TRBJ1-1; D uncertain. The CDR3 loop spans 16 amino acids. The V end lost 1 base, the J end lost 3 bases, and 15 bases lay between the germline ends. The V gene's germline CDR1 is SGHVS and CDR2 FQNEAQ. CDR3 sequence: CASSLVAPGRDTEAFF. In nucleotides, the CDR3 is TGTGCCAGCAGCTTAGTGGCGCCGGGGAGGGACACTGAAGCTTTCTTT.

The chain recombines TRBV29-1 with TRBJ1-2; D is possibly TRBD1 (6 bases). The CDR3 is made up of 14 amino acids. Trimming pared 4 bases from V and 5 bases from J, leaving 17 bases between. The germline CDR1 and CDR2 sequences are SQVTM and ANQGSEA. The CDR3, as DNA: TGCAGCGTTGGCCGGGACACGGACCTATATGGCTACACCTTC. Translation gives CSVGRDTDLYGYTF. The variable domain in full, with the rest retrieved from reference TRBV29-1 and TRBJ1-2, is SAVISQKPSRDICQRGTSLTIQCQVDSQVTMMFWYRQQPGQSLTLIATANQGSEATYESGFVIDKFPISRPNLTFSTLTVSNMSPEDSSIYLCSVGRDTDLYGYTFGSGTRLTVV.

This sequence joins TRBV2 and TRBJ2-2, with 8 bases that match TRBD1. The trim removed 2 bases at V and 1 base at J, leaving 3 bases unmatched. CDR1 and CDR2 from the germline V gene are SNHLY and FYNNEI. The CDR3 sequence is 16 residues long. CDR3 in amino acids: CASSERTGLNTGELFF. The DNA for the CDR3 is TGTGCCAGCAGTGAAAGGACAGGGCTGAACACCGGGGAGCTGTTTTTT.

The J gene is TRBJ1-2, the V gene TRBV5-5; D uncertain. Germline V CDR1 and CDR2: SGHKS, YYEKEE (reference sequence). This CDR3 region has 14 residues. V was pared by 2 bases and J by 4 bases, with 12 bases between. In nucleotides, the CDR3 is TGTGCCAGCAGCTTTCGCGGGGATGGCTATGGCTACACCTTC. Translated: CASSFRGDGYGYTF.

The rearrangement uses TRBV13 and TRBJ2-3; 13 bases line up with TRBD2. This CDR3 has 15 residues. CDR1 is PRHDT, CDR2 FYEKMQ, per germline (reference sequence). Trimming cost V 3 bases and J 9 bases; bases outside gene matches: 6. The CDR3 sequence is CASSFTSGGARTQYF. CDR3 nucleotide sequence: TGTGCCAGCAGCTTCACTAGCGGGGGGGCGCGGACGCAGTATTTT.

The V and J genes are TRBV2 and TRBJ1-6, with D possibly matching TRBD1 (5 bases). V dropped 6 bases and J dropped 2 bases, with 8 bases sitting between them. Germline assignment: CDR1 SNHLY and CDR2 FYNNEI. The CDR3 has 14 amino acids. In nucleotides, the CDR3 is TGTGCCAGCAGGGGGGGGGCCTATAATTCACCCCTCCACTTT. This codes for CASRGGAYNSPLHF. Combining the CDR3 with reference TRBV2 and TRBJ1-6 gives the whole variable domain EPEVTQTPSHQVTQMGQEVILRCVPISNHLYFYWYRQILGQKVEFLVSFYNNEISEKSEIFDDQFSVERPDGSNFTLKIRSTKLEDSAMYFCASRGGAYNSPLHFGNGTRLTVT.

The V and J genes are TRBV3-1 (or the pseudogene TRBV3-2) and TRBJ2-3, with a possible D match to TRBD1 (5 bases). V was trimmed by 0 bases and J by 5 bases, leaving 15 bases between them. From germline, CDR1 is LGHDT and CDR2 YNNKEL (reference sequence). The CDR3 covers 16 residues. In DNA, the CDR3 is TGTGCCAGCAGCCAAGATTCGGCAGGGATGGGAGATACGCAGTATTTT. Translating gives CASSQDSAGMGDTQYF.

This clone has just a few counts. This chain joins TRBV6-1 and TRBJ1-6, with 8 bases matching TRBD1. The CDR3 totals 14 residues. Trimming cost V 3 bases and J 7 bases; bases outside gene matches: 2. In germline, CDR1 is MNHNS, CDR2 SASEGT. CDR3: CASSDRDRNSPLHF. As DNA, the CDR3 is TGTGCCAGCAGTGACCGGGACAGGAATTCACCCCTCCACTTT.

The chain has TRBV2 and TRBJ2-2; maybe TRBD2 (6 bases). Germline V CDR1 and CDR2: SNHLY, FYNNEI. Trimming left V 2 bases short and J 7 bases short, with 17 bases between. This CDR3 is 16 amino acids long. CDR3 in DNA: TGTGCCAGCAGTGAACTTGGCGGGGAGGCCGGCGGGGAGCTGTTTTTT. It is translated as CASSELGGEAGGELFF.

The chain recombines TRBV28 with TRBJ1-2; possibly TRBD1 for D (6 bases). Trimming removed 4 bases at V and 7 bases at J, with 19 bases between. Germline assignment: CDR1 MDHEN and CDR2 SYDVKM. The CDR3 length is 15 residues. This chain's CDR3 is CASSSEGQGLGGYTF. The CDR3 DNA sequence: TGTGCCAGCAGTTCAGAGGGCCAGGGGTTGGGTGGCTACACCTTC.

The chain uses TRBV7-6 and TRBJ2-1; D is perhaps TRBD2 (5 bases). From germline, CDR1 is SGHVS and CDR2 FNYEAQ. The CDR3 spans 16 residues. Trimming removed 6 bases at V and 1 base at J, with 16 bases between. CDR3 DNA sequence: TGTGCCAGCAGGTTAACCCCCGGGGAGTCCTACAATGAGCAGTTCTTC. Encoded protein: CASRLTPGESYNEQFF.

This chain joins TRBV30 and TRBJ1-2, with D perhaps TRBD1 (6 bases). Per germline, CDR1 GTSNPN and CDR2 SVGIG (reference sequence). This CDR3 is built from 15 residues. The V end lost 4 bases, the J end lost 2 bases, and 17 bases lay between the germline ends. The CDR3 loop is CAWTATGHANYGYTF. The DNA for the CDR3 is TGTGCCTGGACCGCGACAGGACACGCCAACTATGGCTACACCTTC.

The chain uses TRBV28 and TRBJ2-5; the D gene is possibly TRBD2 (6 bases). The V end was cut by 2 bases, the J end by 6 bases, with 19 bases between. The germline V gene has CDR1 MDHEN and CDR2 SYDVKM. The CDR3 runs 16 residues. In nucleotides, the CDR3 is TGTGCCAGCAGTTTACCCTCCATAGCGGAGGTTAAGACCCAGTACTTC. Translated: CASSLPSIAEVKTQYF.

V gene TRBV19 combines with J gene TRBJ1-2, with D hard to call. CDR1 and CDR2 (germline): LNHDA, SQIVND (reference sequence). This CDR3 contains 14 residues. Trimming shortened V by 0 bases and J by 8 bases, and 13 bases separated the two germline ends. The CDR3: CASSIDPYARGYTF. The CDR3, as DNA: TGTGCCAGTAGTATAGATCCTTATGCCAGGGGCTACACCTTC. The full variable domain, in which reference TRBV19 and TRBJ1-2 provide the parts outside the CDR3, is DGGITQSPKYLFRKEGQNVTLSCEQNLNHDAMYWYRQDPGQGLRLIYYSQIVNDFQKGDIAEGYSVSREKKESFPLTVTSAQKNPTAFYLCASSIDPYARGYTFGSGTRLTVV.

V is TRBV7-2 and J is TRBJ1-4, with D possibly being TRBD1 (5 bases). The V end was cut by 3 bases, the J end by 7 bases, with 15 bases between. This CDR3 has 15 amino acids. CDR1 is SGHTA, CDR2 FQGNSA, per germline. The CDR3 spells CASSFLLGVGEKLFF. The CDR3 DNA reads TGTGCCAGCAGCTTCTTATTAGGGGTCGGTGAAAAACTGTTTTTT.

This clone has a handful of counts. V usage is TRBV2 and J usage is TRBJ2-1; 9 positions match TRBD2. Germline V CDR1 and CDR2: SNHLY, FYNNEI. The CDR3 length is 15 residues. Trimming took 4 bases from V and 8 from J; bases not matched to a gene: 9. The chain's CDR3 is CASSAVGGGGYEQFF. In DNA form, the CDR3 reads TGTGCCAGCAGTGCAGTTGGCGGGGGGGGCTATGAGCAGTTCTTC.

The rearrangement joins TRBV6-1 to TRBJ2-5, with D unresolved. V lost 3 bases and J 7 bases, leaving 9 bases between the germline ends. The CDR3 is 12 amino acids. The germline V gene has CDR1 MNHNS and CDR2 SASEGT. The CDR3 DNA is TGTGCCAGCAGTGAGGGCCAGGTGACCCAGTACTTC. It is translated as CASSEGQVTQYF.

This chain connects TRBV5-1 to TRBJ1-2; D may be TRBD1 (5 bases). The CDR3 is 14 amino acids. V lost 2 bases to trimming and J lost 1 base, with 9 bases between them. Germline V gene lookup returns CDR1 SGHRS and CDR2 YFSETQ. The CDR3 protein is CASSFSGGNYGYTF. The DNA of the CDR3 is TGCGCCAGCAGCTTTTCCGGGGGTAACTATGGCTACACCTTC.

J is TRBJ1-6 and V is TRBV5-6; D possibly corresponds to TRBD1 (5 bases). Trimming stripped 4 bases from V and 3 bases from J, with 14 bases between. Germline CDR1 is SGHDT and CDR2 is YYEEEE. The CDR3 is 16 residues long. In DNA, the CDR3 is TGTGCCAGCAGCGTGGAAGGGGTAGGCTATAATTCACCCCTCCACTTT. Its protein product is CASSVEGVGYNSPLHF. Full variable domain (remainder filled in from reference TRBV5-6 and TRBJ1-6): DAGVTQSPTHLIKTRGQQVTLRCSPKSGHDTVSWYQQALGQGPQFIFQYYEEEERQRGNFPDRFSGHQFPNYSSELNVNALLLGDSALYLCASSVEGVGYNSPLHFGNGTRLTVT.

V gene TRBV27 combines with J gene TRBJ2-1; TRBD2 aligns across 16 bases. The germline gives CDR1 MNHEY, CDR2 SMNVEV (reference sequence). The CDR3 is 15 residues long. The junction had 1 base not matched to a gene; V was cut back by 4 bases and J by 7 bases. CDR3 bases: TGTGCCAGCAGTTCGGGACTAGCGGGGGGGAATGAGCAGTTCTTC. The encoded protein is CASSSGLAGGNEQFF.

The chain has TRBV6-6 and TRBJ2-7; D is undetermined. The germline V and J ends were trimmed by 10 bases and 5 bases, with 15 bases remaining between them. The CDR3 totals 12 residues. Germline lookup yields CDR1 MNHNY and CDR2 SVGAGI (reference sequence). The CDR3 DNA reads TGTGCCATTGGGCCGACGGTTCACGAGCAGTACGTC. Translation: CAIGPTVHEQYV.

V gene TRBV6-5 combines with J gene TRBJ1-5, with D possibly TRBD1 on 5 matching bases. The length of the CDR3 is 13 residues. Trimming left V 8 bases short and J 6 bases short, with 14 bases between. CDR1 is MNHEY and CDR2 is SVGAGI in the germline V gene. The CDR3 sequence: CASAQELGQPQHF. The CDR3 coding sequence is TGTGCCAGCGCACAGGAATTAGGTCAGCCCCAGCATTTT.

This clone was found once. The chain carries TRBV12-3 or TRBV12-4 and TRBJ1-2; D remains ambiguous. This CDR3 comprises 13 residues. V was pared by 3 bases and J by 3 bases, with 8 bases between. CDR3 sequence (DNA): TGTGCCAGCAGTTTTGAGCGGGACTATGGCTACACCTTC. The encoded protein is CASSFERDYGYTF.